The clone carrying this TCR beta chain occurred a few times. MiXCR was run by TCRdb on the 5' RACE reads, yielding one entry per CDR3 protein. The sample holds 250,000 to 300,000 distinct CDR3 sequences, 13% seen once. This sample is drawn from a study of T cells after yellow fever vaccination. Trimming removed 6 bases from V and 4 bases from J, with 15 bases in between. This CDR3 has 13 amino acids. Germline V CDR1 and CDR2: DFQATT, SNEGSKA (reference sequence). The input for sequencing was CD4+ T cells sorted from PBMCs, taken 45 days after the yellow fever booster vaccination. The clonotype originates from a man aged 30 to 45 who received the YFV17D yellow fever vaccine. The chain employs TRBV20-1 and TRBJ1-2; D possibly corresponds to TRBD1 (5 bases). The DNA of the CDR3 is TGCAGTGCAGCAGGGTTGTTTGGCTATGGCTACACCTTC. Protein sequence: CSAAGLFGYGYTF.